The rows below give T cell receptor beta chains drawn from one sample of a study of blood T cells in healthy people across ages. TCRdb passed the 5' RACE reads through MiXCR, listing each CDR3 protein once. The sample holds 500,000 to 600,000 distinct CDR3 sequences, 27% seen once. The sequencing input was blood. The source of these receptors is a woman in her 70s in good health. The conserved cysteine and the conserved F or W are not part of the CDR3 here. D genes are given only for firm matches.

len | d_gene | j_gene | v_gene | CDR3aa
10 | - | TRBJ2-4 | TRBV6-2/TRBV6-3 | ATRGSKNIQY
11 | - | TRBJ2-7 | TRBV2 | ASNPDHRLEQY
12 | - | TRBJ2-2 | TRBV18 | ASSPTWGTGELF
13 | TRBD2 | TRBJ2-1 | TRBV9 | ASSVPLAGDNEQF
15 | TRBD2 | TRBJ2-1 | TRBV11-2 | ASSLRVRGGNYNEQF
12 | - | TRBJ2-1 | TRBV4-2 | ASSPHLEVNEQF
13 | - | TRBJ1-2 | TRBV20-1 | SARDPGGSSYGYT
14 | - | - | TRBV2 | ASVFQTGTGGNEQF
12 | TRBD1 | TRBJ1-1 | TRBV3-1 | ASSQDRDSTEAF
12 | TRBD1 | TRBJ2-1 | TRBV6-6 | ASRGTASYNEQF
11 | - | - | TRBV2 | ASSVGRGAEQY
13 | - | TRBJ2-7 | TRBV12-3/TRBV12-4 | ASSLSHQGDYEQY
9 | - | TRBJ2-1 | TRBV6-2/TRBV6-3 | ASMTYNEQF
12 | TRBD1 | TRBJ2-3 | TRBV7-2 | ASSKDRGTDTQY
13 | TRBD2 | TRBJ2-1 | TRBV7-3 | ASSLKRGGRNEQF
12 | - | TRBJ2-2 | TRBV29-1 | SYVGEGVTRELL
14 | TRBD1 | TRBJ2-4 | TRBV10-3 | AISATGVSAKNIQY
11 | - | TRBJ1-1 | TRBV12-3/TRBV12-4 | ASSPGVVTEAF
14 | - | TRBJ1-4 | TRBV3-1 | ASSQGPFATNEKLF
13 | - | TRBJ1-2 | TRBV11-1 | ACSLDSRDGWGYT
13 | - | - | TRBV29-1 | SVVGRGHHPYEQY
11 | TRBD1 | TRBJ2-7 | TRBV7-3 | ASSKRTGAEQY
13 | - | TRBJ1-3 | TRBV7-2 | ASSSRVLPGNTIY
13 | TRBD1 | TRBJ2-2 | TRBV6-5 | ATSVVQGFTGELF
13 | - | TRBJ1-2 | TRBV6-6 | ASSYSPGQGYGYT
15 | - | TRBJ1-1 | TRBV25-1 | ASSESHRQSGNTEAF